These 25 T cell receptor beta chains came from one sample sequenced in a study of CD4 T cells in relation to SARS-CoV-2 and coronaviruses. TCRdb's table, derived via immunoSEQ multiplex PCR, lists solely in-frame clones and lacks some. The table records about 37,000 clones, 75% to 90% of them present only once. Sequencing was carried out using memory CD4+ T cells from PBMCs. The origin of the receptors is an adult with COVID-19.

The chain employs TRBV3-1 (or the pseudogene TRBV3-2) and TRBJ1-2, with D hard to call. V was cut by 1 base and J by 4 bases, with 16 bases left in between. CDR3 length: 16 residues. Germline V gives CDR1 LGHDT, CDR2 YNNKEL (reference sequence). This CDR3 is CASSQVFRSPSYGYTF. The CDR3 nucleotides read TGTGCCAGCAGCCAAGTCTTCCGGAGCCCCTCCTATGGCTACACCTTC.

This chain connects TRBV11-2 to TRBJ2-2; no firm D call. CDR3 size: 15 residues. Germline V gene sequence: CDR1 SGHAT, CDR2 FQNNGV. Trimming took off 1 base at V and 6 bases at J, with 12 bases between the two ends. The CDR3 sequence: CASSLGAIDSGELFF. Here the CDR3 DNA reads TGTGCCAGCAGCTTAGGGGCCATAGATTCCGGGGAGCTGTTTTTT.

The rearrangement links TRBV2 to TRBJ2-7, with 7 bases fitting TRBD2. The CDR3 length is 15 residues. The V gene end was trimmed by 1 base and the J gene end by 6 bases; junction bases not matched to a gene: 9. Germline CDR1 and CDR2: SNHLY and FYNNEI. The CDR3 is CASSEDGGSGGEQYF. The CDR3 DNA reads as TGTGCCAGCAGTGAAGATGGCGGGAGCGGCGGCGAGCAGTACTTC.

This clone was seen only once. The chain is built from TRBV12-5 and TRBJ2-7; 11 bases are a match to TRBD2. The CDR3 contains 19 residues. J gave up 0 bases and V 5 bases, and 15 bases lay outside the gene matches. CDR1 is LGHNT, CDR2 FRNRAP, per germline. The CDR3 reads CASGIRTSGPDESSYEQYF. CDR3 DNA: TGTGCTAGTGGTATACGGACTAGCGGGCCTGATGAGAGCTCCTACGAGCAGTACTTC. Drawing the rest from reference TRBV12-5 and TRBJ2-7, the complete variable domain is DARVTQTPRHKVTEMGQEVTMRCQPILGHNTVFWYRQTMMQGLELLAYFRNRAPLDDSGMPKDRFSAEMPDATLATLKIQPSEPRDSAVYFCASGIRTSGPDESSYEQYFGPGTRLTVT.

The chain joins TRBV5-4 to TRBJ2-7; D unclear. The length of the CDR3 is 14 residues. V lost 5 bases, J lost 2 bases, and 14 bases lay in between. Germline V gene sequence: CDR1 SGHNT, CDR2 YYREEE (reference sequence). The CDR3 DNA follows: TGTGCCAGCAGAGCCGACCCGGCGACCTACGAGCAGTACTTC. It yields the protein CASRADPATYEQYF.

The rearrangement links TRBV28 to TRBJ1-2; D unclear. The CDR3 extends over 14 amino acids. The germline V and J ends were trimmed by 4 bases and 4 bases, with 13 bases remaining between them. CDR1 and CDR2 from the germline V gene are MDHEN and SYDVKM. CDR3 amino acids: CASSSRRFSYGYTF. As DNA, the CDR3 is TGTGCCAGCAGTTCCCGGCGGTTTAGCTATGGCTACACCTTC.

This clone was counted between two and nine times. Different DNA sequences within this sample yield the same CDR3. The chain couples TRBV3-1 (or the pseudogene TRBV3-2) to TRBJ2-2; 8 nucleotides agree with TRBD2. CDR1 and CDR2 (germline): LGHDT, YNNKEL (reference sequence). The ends lost 4 bases at V and 1 base at J; junction bases unmatched: 2. This CDR3 is built from 15 residues. The CDR3, as DNA: TGTGCCAGCAGCCTCACTAGCGGGAACACCGGGGAGCTGTTTTTT. Its translation: CASSLTSGNTGELFF.

V usage is TRBV7-2 and J usage is TRBJ1-5, with a tentative D call TRBD1 (6 bases). CDR1 SGHTA and CDR2 FQGNSA come from the germline V gene. The CDR3 contains 17 residues. Trimming took off 2 bases at V and 5 bases at J, with 19 bases between the two ends. The CDR3 loop is CASSLLSGGQGYQPQHF. The CDR3 coding sequence is TGTGCCAGCAGCTTATTATCGGGGGGCCAGGGCTATCAGCCCCAGCATTTT.

V usage is TRBV24-1 and J usage is TRBJ2-2; 9 bases align to TRBD2. There are 18 residues in the CDR3. V shed 7 bases, J shed 7 bases, and the junction held 18 bases outside the gene matches. Germline CDR1 is KGHDR and CDR2 is SFDVKD. The CDR3 nucleotides are TGTGCCACCAGCCCAGTCAGCGGGAGGCCGGGTTCCTTCGGGGAGCTGTTTTTT. This gives the protein CATSPVSGRPGSFGELFF.

In nucleotides, the CDR3 is TGTGCCAGTTGTCCGTCGGGGTATAATTCACCCCTCCACTTT. Its protein product is CASCPSGYNSPLHF. V gene TRBV19 combines with J gene TRBJ1-6, with D unresolved. The V end was cut by 8 bases, the J end by 4 bases, with 12 bases between. The germline V gene has CDR1 LNHDA and CDR2 SQIVND (reference sequence). This CDR3 spans 14 amino acids. The full variable domain, with the rest looked up from reference TRBV19 and TRBJ1-6, is DGGITQSPKYLFRKEGQNVTLSCEQNLNHDAMYWYRQDPGQGLRLIYYSQIVNDFQKGDIAEGYSVSREKKESFPLTVTSAQKNPTAFYLCASCPSGYNSPLHFGNGTRLTVT.

V gene TRBV6-1 combines with J gene TRBJ2-4; D gene uncertain. Deletions cut 0 bases from V and 3 bases from J, with 9 bases between. Germline assignment: CDR1 MNHNS and CDR2 SASEGT. The CDR3 has 15 residues. CDR3 loop: CASSEAPDVKNIQYF. The CDR3 nucleotides read TGTGCCAGCAGTGAAGCCCCGGACGTCAAAAACATTCAGTACTTC.

The rearrangement uses TRBV7-2 and TRBJ2-7; no clear D. Germline V CDR1 and CDR2: SGHTA, FQGNSA. V lost 4 bases and J 0 bases, leaving 4 bases between the germline ends. The CDR3 has 12 residues. CDR3 residues: CASSYSSYEQYF. CDR3 nucleotide sequence: TGTGCCAGCAGCTACAGCTCCTACGAGCAGTACTTC.

The chain employs TRBV5-1 and TRBJ2-4; 11 positions match TRBD1. This CDR3 is built from 16 residues. CDR1 is SGHRS, CDR2 YFSETQ, per germline. Trimming removed 2 bases from V and 4 bases from J; junction bases left unmatched: 5. CDR3 residues: CASSFFGDRGKNIQYF. In DNA, the CDR3 is TGCGCCAGCAGCTTTTTTGGGGACAGGGGGAAAAACATTCAGTACTTC.

This clone was seen only a few times. This chain links TRBV11-2 with TRBJ2-1, with TRBD2 as a possible D gene (6 bases). Per germline, CDR1 SGHAT and CDR2 FQNNGV. This CDR3 has 13 residues. Trimming stripped 3 bases from V and 11 bases from J, with 14 bases between. CDR3 sequence (DNA): TGTGCCAGCAGCTTCCAAGGGGCGGGACAGCAGTTCTTC. It is translated as CASSFQGAGQQFF.

The chain carries TRBV21-1 and TRBJ1-5. TRBV21-1 is a listed pseudogene. This CDR3 is built from 14 residues. CDR3 DNA: TGTGCCAGCAGTAAAGGGCGCAGCAATCAGCCCCAGCATTTT. It yields the protein CASSKGRSNQPQHF.

Details on this clone: Because it lacks the conserved phenylalanine or tryptophan at the end, this CDR3 is likely a read error. The limits of the CDR3 on the DNA are not certain, so only TCRdb's listed CDR3 is given. This rearrangement joins TRBV3-1 (or the pseudogene TRBV3-2) to TRBJ2-7; TRBD1 reflects the table's D call only, with no check against the DNA. CDR1 is LGHDT and CDR2 is YNNKEL in the germline V gene (reference sequence). The CDR3 contains 8 residues when both ends are counted. This CDR3 reads CASSQVSI.

This chain connects TRBV3-1 (or the pseudogene TRBV3-2) to TRBJ2-3; the D is unclear. From germline, CDR1 is LGHDT and CDR2 YNNKEL (reference sequence). V lost 0 bases to trimming and J lost 0 bases, with 7 bases between them. This CDR3 spans 15 amino acids. Here the CDR3 DNA reads TGTGCCAGCAGCCAAGAAGCCAGAAGCACAGATACGCAGTATTTT. This translates into CASSQEARSTDTQYF.

The chain has TRBV5-5 and TRBJ1-3; D not resolved. V was trimmed by 0 bases and J by 0 bases, leaving 13 bases between them. Germline V lookup: CDR1 SGHKS, CDR2 YYEKEE (reference sequence). The CDR3 sequence is 17 residues long. CDR3 nucleotides: TGTGCCAGCAGCTTGGTTCGGACTCGCAGCTCTGGAAACACCATATATTTT. The encoded protein is CASSLVRTRSSGNTIYF.

This clone was counted only a few times. Other nucleotide sequences from this sample produce the same CDR3. V and J are TRBV3-1 (or the pseudogene TRBV3-2) and TRBJ2-1, with a tentative D call TRBD2 (5 bases). The CDR3 consists of 12 residues. Germline CDR1 and CDR2: LGHDT and YNNKEL (reference sequence). V lost 6 bases to trimming and J lost 10 bases, with 13 bases between them. CDR3 protein: CASSRTRNEQFF. CDR3 in DNA: TGTGCCAGCAGTCGTACTAGGAACGAGCAGTTCTTC.

The genes are TRBV28 and TRBJ1-5, with D uncertain. The CDR3 consists of 16 residues. Looked up from germline, CDR1 is MDHEN and CDR2 is SYDVKM. Between the trimmed V and J ends, which lost 3 bases and 4 bases, there was a span of 16 bases. DNA for the CDR3: TGTGCCAGCAGTTTCGGTAAGGGAGGAAAAAATCAGCCCCAGCATTTT. Protein: CASSFGKGGKNQPQHF.

This clone was seen just once. The gene calls are TRBV28 and TRBJ1-4, with TRBD1 as a possible D gene (6 bases). Germline values: CDR1 MDHEN, CDR2 SYDVKM. V lost 3 bases and J 4 bases, leaving 9 bases between the germline ends. The CDR3 is made up of 14 amino acids. CDR3 loop: CASSLRQVNEKLFF. The CDR3 nucleotides are TGTGCCAGCAGTTTGAGACAGGTTAATGAAAAACTGTTTTTT.

The chain employs TRBV10-2 and TRBJ2-7; 10 bases line up with TRBD2. This CDR3 is built from 15 residues. Germline trimming cut 7 bases from V and 5 bases from J; bases unmatched to any gene: 11. Germline V gene sequence: CDR1 WSHSY, CDR2 SAAADI. The DNA for the CDR3 is TGCGCCAGCAAATGGAGAGCGGGAGGGCCCCACGAGCAGTACTTC. This translates into CASKWRAGGPHEQYF.

J is TRBJ1-5 and V is TRBV10-3, with 7 bases matching TRBD1. Germline CDR1 ENHRY, CDR2 SYGVKD. V lost 10 bases and J lost 3; bases outside the gene matches: 12. The CDR3 loop spans 15 amino acids. CDR3 sequence: CATRTGLGDNQPQHF. In DNA form, the CDR3 reads TGTGCCACCAGGACAGGACTAGGCGACAATCAGCCCCAGCATTTT.

In its sample, this clone is medium-sized. The chain recombines TRBV20-1 with TRBJ2-1; D gene uncertain. This CDR3 has 11 amino acids. CDR1 is DFQATT and CDR2 is SNEGSKA in the germline V gene (reference sequence). V was shortened by 4 bases and J by 4 bases, with 5 bases between the two germline ends. The CDR3 DNA sequence: TGCAGTGCTAACGTGTACAATGAGCAGTTCTTC. This codes for CSANVYNEQFF.

This sequence joins TRBV9 and TRBJ2-1, with 11 bases fitting TRBD2. The V gene's germline CDR1 is SGDLS and CDR2 YYNGEE. The CDR3 consists of 15 residues. Trimming removed 4 bases from V and 4 bases from J; junction bases left unmatched: 4. In nucleotides, the CDR3 is TGTGCCAGCAGCCAGCGACTAGCGGGGTACAATGAGCAGTTCTTC. Translation: CASSQRLAGYNEQFF. The full variable domain, in which reference TRBV9 and TRBJ2-1 provide the parts outside the CDR3, is DSGVTQTPKHLITATGQRVTLRCSPRSGDLSVYWYQQSLDQGLQFLIQYYNGEERAKGNILERFSAQQFPDLHSELNLSSLELGDSALYFCASSQRLAGYNEQFFGPGTRLTVL.